These T cell receptor beta chains were read from a single sample in a study of molecular identifiers for immune sequencing clone quantification. MiXCR, run by TCRdb on the PCR reads, gives a single entry per CDR3 protein. The sample has about 40,000 distinct CDR3 sequences, around 18% seen once; the top ten hold around 7%. The specimen was naive CD8+ T cells from blood, with Jurkat cell RNA spiked in. The receptors come from a human donor in good health. Some libraries in this study had Jurkat cell RNA spiked in. Both conserved end residues are part of each CDR3. The D gene is left open where the match is weak. Size tells how often a clone was seen (once, few, many) or the class of an expanded clone, and some rows leave it out.

clone_size,v_call,d_call,j_call,cdr3_aa,cdr3_nt
many,TRBV9,.,TRBJ2-7,CASSVGNQPYEQYF,TGTGCCAGCAGCGTAGGGAACCAGCCCTACGAGCAGTACTTC
.,TRBV28,.,TRBJ2-7,CASSMESSYEQYF,TGTGCCAGCAGTATGGAGAGCTCCTACGAGCAGTACTTC
many,TRBV6-2/TRBV6-3,TRBD2,TRBJ2-7,CASVLAGEYEQYF,TGTGCCAGCGTTTTAGCGGGAGAGTACGAGCAGTACTTC
many,TRBV19,.,TRBJ1-5,CASTEGIQPQHF,TGTGCCAGTACCGAGGGGATTCAGCCCCAGCATTTT
many,TRBV6-2/TRBV6-3,TRBD2,TRBJ2-1,CASSSEREFDNEQFF,TGTGCCAGCAGTTCTGAGCGGGAGTTCGACAATGAGCAGTTCTTC
few,TRBV6-6,.,TRBJ2-7,CASSSGTESSYEQYF,TGTGCCAGCAGTTCCGGGACGGAGAGCTCCTACGAGCAGTACTTC
many,TRBV9,.,TRBJ2-5,CASSVAGVAETQYF,TGTGCCAGCAGCGTAGCGGGAGTCGCTGAGACCCAGTACTTC
.,TRBV19,.,TRBJ1-1,CASSILGLNTEAFF,TGTGCCAGTAGTATACTGGGGCTGAACACTGAAGCTTTCTTT
.,TRBV9,TRBD1,TRBJ2-7,CASSPPTGGNEQYF,TGTGCCAGCAGCCCACCGACAGGGGGCAACGAGCAGTACTTC
many,TRBV28,.,TRBJ2-2,CASSMGAWGYTGELFF,TGTGCCAGCAGTATGGGCGCTTGGGGTTACACCGGGGAGCTGTTTTTT
few,TRBV7-8,.,TRBJ2-1,CASSLWPNEQFF,TGTGCCAGCAGCTTATGGCCCAATGAGCAGTTCTTC
.,TRBV28,.,TRBJ2-7,CASSLWGNGRYEQYF,TGTGCCAGCAGCTTATGGGGAAATGGGCGGTACGAGCAGTACTTC
many,TRBV3-1,TRBD2,TRBJ2-5,CASSPTSGEETQYF,TGTGCCAGCAGCCCGACTAGCGGGGAAGAGACCCAGTACTTC
.,TRBV5-1,.,TRBJ2-7,CASSLGAYYEQYF,TGCGCCAGCAGCTTGGGTGCCTACTACGAGCAGTACTTC
many,TRBV24-1,.,TRBJ2-5,CATSALRGAGETQYF,TGTGCCACCAGTGCCCTCCGGGGGGCGGGGGAGACCCAGTACTTC
many,TRBV4-2,.,TRBJ2-1,CASSQDLTVGGEQFF,TGTGCCAGCAGCCAAGATTTGACGGTCGGCGGAGAGCAGTTCTTC
.,TRBV10-3,.,TRBJ2-5,CAIRGRDPNQETQYF,TGTGCCATCAGGGGCCGGGACCCTAACCAAGAGACCCAGTACTTC
.,TRBV7-6,TRBD2,TRBJ2-1,CASSLRGLAGALYNEQFF,TGTGCCAGCAGCTTACGGGGACTAGCGGGAGCCCTTTACAATGAGCAGTTCTTC
.,TRBV5-4,TRBD2,TRBJ2-1,CASSLESLAGENYNEQFF,TGTGCCAGCAGCTTGGAGTCGCTAGCGGGAGAGAATTACAATGAGCAGTTCTTC
.,TRBV4-2,.,TRBJ2-1,CASSQEAYLVGDYNEQFF,TGTGCCAGCAGCCAAGAAGCCTACTTAGTAGGAGACTACAATGAGCAGTTCTTC
many,TRBV7-8,.,TRBJ2-5,CATWALRVRGGETQYF,TGTGCCACGTGGGCCCTCCGGGTGAGAGGAGGGGAGACCCAGTACTTC
many,TRBV10-3,.,TRBJ1-6,CAISEGLNISPLHF,TGTGCCATCAGTGAAGGGTTGAATATTTCACCCCTCCACTTT
many,TRBV7-3,TRBD2,TRBJ2-2,CASSLMLAGARGELFF,TGTGCCAGCAGCTTAATGTTGGCGGGAGCACGGGGGGAGCTGTTTTTT
.,TRBV27,.,TRBJ2-5,CASSPILTGNQETQYF,TGTGCCAGCAGCCCCATCCTAACCGGGAACCAAGAGACCCAGTACTTC
many,TRBV7-9,.,TRBJ2-7,CASSRLTVDSYEQYF,TGTGCCAGCAGCCGGCTGACAGTGGACTCCTACGAGCAGTACTTC
.,TRBV5-5,.,TRBJ2-1,CASSLAARVDEQFF,TGTGCCAGCAGCTTGGCCGCACGGGTAGATGAGCAGTTCTTC
.,TRBV7-3,TRBD2,TRBJ2-3,CASSLPQAGGYTDTQYF,TGTGCCAGCAGCTTACCCCAAGCGGGAGGTTACACAGATACGCAGTATTTT
many,TRBV12-3/TRBV12-4,.,TRBJ2-7,CASSLRGEQYF,TGTGCCAGCAGTCTCAGGGGCGAGCAGTACTTC
.,TRBV24-1,TRBD2,TRBJ2-1,CVTSLGTSGIGEEQFF,TGTGTCACTTCCCTAGGGACTAGCGGGATCGGTGAGGAGCAGTTCTTC
many,TRBV7-2,TRBD2,TRBJ2-2,CASSLPKLAGGNTGELFF,TGTGCCAGCAGCTTACCCAAACTAGCGGGAGGGAACACCGGGGAGCTGTTTTTT
many,TRBV25-1,TRBD1,TRBJ2-7,CASRSTGTGDREQYF,TGTGCCAGCCGGAGCACCGGGACAGGGGATCGCGAGCAGTACTTC
.,TRBV29-1,.,TRBJ2-5,CSVEEGAEETLYF,TGCAGCGTTGAGGAGGGGGCTGAGGAGACCCTGTACTTC
.,TRBV7-9,TRBD2,TRBJ2-1,CASSSQTSGSGNEQFF,TGTGCCAGCAGCTCCCAGACTAGCGGGAGCGGCAATGAGCAGTTCTTC
.,TRBV21-1,.,TRBJ2-1,CASSKMGPSGDPNEQFF,TGTGCCAGCAGCAAAATGGGGCCTAGCGGGGATCCCAATGAGCAGTTCTTC
.,TRBV7-6,.,TRBJ2-1,CASSGSISSSYNEQFF,TGTGCCAGCAGCGGCAGCATCTCGAGCTCCTACAATGAGCAGTTCTTC
.,TRBV12-3/TRBV12-4,TRBD2,TRBJ2-5,CASSPQTSRKTQYF,TGTGCCAGCAGTCCCCAGACTAGCAGGAAGACCCAGTACTTC
many,TRBV27,TRBD2,TRBJ2-1,CASSWLDSGSSNEQFF,TGTGCCAGCAGCTGGCTTGATAGCGGGAGTTCCAATGAGCAGTTCTTC
many,TRBV28,TRBD2,TRBJ2-4,CASSLSGRAPGGIQYF,TGTGCCAGCAGTTTAAGCGGGAGGGCCCCGGGCGGCATTCAGTACTTC
few,TRBV7-2,.,TRBJ2-7,CASSLGSGWTRVYEQYF,TGTGCCAGCAGCTTAGGAAGCGGGTGGACGAGAGTCTACGAGCAGTACTTC
many,TRBV5-1,.,TRBJ2-2,CASSYGGPNTGELFF,TGCGCCAGCAGCTATGGGGGACCCAACACCGGGGAGCTGTTTTTT
.,TRBV4-1,.,TRBJ2-7,CASSLGPDSLSGEQYF,TGCGCCAGCAGCCTAGGCCCGGATTCGCTCTCGGGTGAGCAGTACTTC
few,TRBV10-3,.,TRBJ1-6,CAISGQGDFNSPLHF,TGTGCCATCAGCGGACAAGGGGATTTTAATTCACCCCTCCACTTT
.,TRBV28,TRBD1,TRBJ2-5,CASSPGQGPETQYF,TGTGCCAGCAGTCCGGGACAGGGCCCAGAGACCCAGTACTTC
many,TRBV7-6,.,TRBJ2-1,CASSLARFRGFPNNEQFF,TGTGCCAGCAGCTTAGCCCGGTTCAGAGGGTTCCCTAACAATGAGCAGTTCTTC
.,TRBV29-1,.,TRBJ2-1,CSVDGSDAGDNANEQFF,TGCAGCGTTGATGGTTCGGATGCGGGTGATAACGCCAATGAGCAGTTCTTC
many,TRBV7-2,.,TRBJ2-1,CASSSGPPGTPYNEQFF,TGTGCCAGCAGCTCCGGGCCCCCCGGGACTCCGTACAATGAGCAGTTCTTC
many,TRBV6-5,.,TRBJ2-3,CASWRQPTSTDTQYF,TGTGCCAGTTGGCGGCAGCCAACTAGCACAGATACGCAGTATTTT
.,TRBV11-2,TRBD2,TRBJ2-1,CASSPGPSSGRWYNEQFF,TGTGCCAGCAGCCCCGGACCCTCTAGCGGGAGGTGGTACAATGAGCAGTTCTTC